The entry that follows covers one TCR beta chain sequence. Antigen unknown. Individual cDNA molecules received unique molecular identifiers during library preparation. TCRdb reprocessed the 5' RACE reads via MiXCR and lists one record per CDR3 protein. The data contain under 85,000 distinct CDR3 sequences, 13% to 15% of them singletons. The record originates from a study of early T cells in non-severe SARS-CoV-2 infection. About the study: The sequenced material was bulk RNA from unsorted whole blood, and its chains were unpaired. General study findings and limits: VDJdb matching, biased toward anti-spike CD8 responses, missed private and CD4 specificities.

This CDR3 is 17 amino acids long. With 4 bases clipped from V and 7 bases from J, the junction kept 13 bases outside the gene matches. CDR1 and CDR2 (germline): SGHNT, YYREEE (reference sequence). The clonotype originates from an adult who was a healthcare worker with PCR-confirmed SARS-CoV-2 infection or an uninfected control (not recorded which). The chain joins TRBV5-4 to TRBJ2-2, with 10 nucleotides matching TRBD1. What was sequenced was whole blood. The CDR3 sequence is CASSRAGTGDGSGELFF. For the CDR3, the DNA is TGTGCCAGCAGCCGCGCCGGGACAGGGGATGGAAGCGGGGAGCTGTTTTTT. Full variable domain (remainder filled in from reference TRBV5-4 and TRBJ2-2): ETGVTQSPTHLIKTRGQQVTLRCSSQSGHNTVSWYQQALGQGPQFIFQYYREEENGRGNFPPRFSGLQFPNYSSELNVNALELDDSALYLCASSRAGTGDGSGELFFGEGSRLTVL.